The following is a T cell receptor (beta chain) sequence with its context. Its antigen is unidentified. The data derive from a study of cytomegalovirus exposure and HLA in healthy donors. Findings of the study overall: The study recorded 164 TCR beta chains that were cytomegalovirus-associated.

The trim removed 3 bases at V and 4 bases at J, leaving 6 bases unmatched. CDR1 and CDR2 (germline): KGHSH, LQKENI. There are 15 residues in the CDR3. Assay used: immunoSEQ multiplex PCR; TCRdb lists only in-frame clones, some missing. This sample has some 80,000 clones, with 96% found just once. This receptor was identified in a woman aged 18-35 years in good health and CMV-seronegative. The V and J genes are TRBV18 and TRBJ2-5, with TRBD1 matching 9 bases. Sequenced sample: PBMCs. CDR3 loop: CASSPTTGGGETQYF. The CDR3 DNA follows: TGTGCCAGCTCACCTACGACAGGGGGAGGAGAGACCCAGTACTTC.